Presented here are 4 T cell receptor beta chains from one specimen sequenced in a study of long-term antiretroviral therapy in people with HIV. They ran version v3.0 of the immunoSEQ assay at survey level. TCRdb keeps only in-frame clones here, not all; method: immunoSEQ multiplex PCR. The sample has 13,000 or so clones, 70% to 80% seen once. The sequencing here drew on unsorted PBMCs, taken 1.3 years after starting antiretroviral therapy. All receptors derive from a woman aged 18-29 years with HIV.

The chain employs TRBV7-6 and TRBJ2-7; D is unresolved. The CDR3 extends over 14 amino acids. Germline V gene sequence: CDR1 SGHVS, CDR2 FNYEAQ. Trimming shortened V by 1 base and J by 0 bases, and 7 bases separated the two germline ends. CDR3 region: CASSLERGSYEQYF. The CDR3 nucleotides read TGTGCCAGCAGCTTAGAACGCGGCTCCTACGAGCAGTACTTC.

This chain's CDR3 is CASSLVLDRGVEAFF. CDR3 in DNA: TGTGCCAGCAGCTTAGTTCTGGACAGGGGGGTTGAAGCTTTCTTT. J is TRBJ1-1 and V is TRBV11-2, with 10 bases matching TRBD1. V gave up 1 base and J gave up 7 bases; unmatched junction bases: 6. CDR1 is SGHAT and CDR2 is FQNNGV in the germline V gene. This CDR3 contains 15 residues.

This chain links TRBV4-2 with TRBJ2-3, with D possibly being TRBD2 (5 bases). The CDR3 contains 15 residues. Trimming pared 4 bases from V and 2 bases from J, leaving 13 bases between. The germline V gene encodes CDR1 LGHNA and CDR2 YNFKEQ. The CDR3 reads CASSRDPGYTDTQYF. DNA of the CDR3: TGTGCCAGCAGCCGAGACCCGGGGTACACAGATACGCAGTATTTT.

Here the CDR3 DNA reads TGTGCCAGCAGCCAACGACTAGCGGGGGGGCGGGGAGATACGCAGTATTTT. Protein sequence: CASSQRLAGGRGDTQYF. V is TRBV4-2 and J is TRBJ2-3, with 14 bases matching TRBD2. This CDR3 comprises 17 residues. The J segment lost 5 bases and the V segment lost 2 bases, leaving 6 bases of the junction unmatched. The germline V gene encodes CDR1 LGHNA and CDR2 YNFKEQ.